Listed below are T cell receptor beta chains from one sample, sequenced in a study of blood T cell repertoires in COVID-19. The assay was immunoSEQ multiplex PCR, and TCRdb's table has in-frame clones only and misses some. Altogether some 250,000 clones are present, roughly 80% being singletons, with the ten largest covering 3.4%. The sequenced sample was peripheral blood. These receptors all stem from a young woman with acute or convalescent COVID-19. CDR3s include the opening cysteine and the closing phenylalanine or tryptophan. Fields, in order: J gene, V gene, CDR3 protein.

>TRBJ2-3|TRBV12-2
CASRLVRGCTDTQYF
>TRBJ2-7|TRBV18
CASSRTNLAGGSYEQYF
>TRBJ1-4|TRBV5-1
CASSSQTATTREKLFF
>TRBJ1-1|TRBV7-9
CASSAWTGTKNTEAFF
>TRBJ1-2|TRBV5-6
CASSLERTAPYGYTF
>TRBJ2-1|TRBV11-2
CASSLGQHPYNEQFF
>TRBJ1-5|TRBV3-1/TRBV3-2
CASSQEGAPGQPQHF
>TRBJ2-2|TRBV6-5
CASFTGSTGELFF
>TRBJ2-1|TRBV19
CASTPSLREVGDNEQFF
>TRBJ1-5|TRBV19
CASSIDPNVAGQPQHF
>TRBJ1-2|TRBV12-3/TRBV12-4
CASSPKSGGYTF
>TRBJ1-1|TRBV9
CASSVAGTANTEAFF
>TRBJ1-5|TRBV28
CASSPGTGRNQPQHF
>TRBJ2-2|TRBV12-3/TRBV12-4
CASSPNTGELFF
>TRBJ1-1|TRBV2
CASSEEAGTEAFF
>TRBJ1-1|TRBV28
CATALWAGDTEAFF
>TRBJ2-1|TRBV6-1
CASSELGTSGRVGEQFF
>TRBJ1-5|TRBV6-2/TRBV6-3
CASSNGENQPQHF
>TRBJ1-2|TRBV25-1
CASSESGGLRGYTF
>TRBJ2-2|TRBV19
CASISGSTGELFF
>TRBJ1-1|TRBV10-2
CASRQQGSNTEAFF
>TRBJ1-2|TRBV5-1
CASSLDRYGYTF
>TRBJ1-6|TRBV27
CASSPEAGQGKYNSPLHF
>TRBJ2-7|TRBV6-5
CASSYKGTGAHEQYF
>TRBJ2-1|TRBV11-2
CASKGVRGFNEQFF
>TRBJ2-3|TRBV4-2
CASSQESGTSVTDTQYF
>TRBJ1-6|TRBV4-3
CASSQDPGLDSPLHF
>TRBJ2-3|TRBV28
CASSPRDRYLDTQYF
>TRBJ1-1|TRBV28
CASSLSGDRLVEAFF
>TRBJ2-7|TRBV27
CASSTGFYEQYF
>TRBJ2-1|TRBV5-4
CASSGNTGTSGRGTYNEQFF
>TRBJ2-1|TRBV7-2
CASSRLAGGPNEQFF
>TRBJ1-2|TRBV29-1
CSVGPYTF
>TRBJ2-7|TRBV6-2/TRBV6-3
CASSPLAGRGYEQYF
>TRBJ2-2|TRBV30
CAWSSQGLAGGTGELFF
>TRBJ1-4|TRBV7-9
CASSLTGGSAGVGKLFF
>TRBJ2-3|TRBV11-2
CASSARTGSTDTQYF
>TRBJ1-5|TRBV6-5
CASSLQDNSNQPQHF
>TRBJ2-5|TRBV7-2
CASSLGNFGSQETQYF
>TRBJ2-2|TRBV7-9
CASSGGLAGVRTGELFF
>TRBJ2-1|TRBV4-1
CASSHWTSGDNEQFF
>TRBJ1-1|TRBV6-5
CATPDREAVGAFF
>TRBJ2-1|TRBV7-9
CASREGPYEQFF
>TRBJ2-1|TRBV27
CASSSTYNEQFF
>TRBJ2-1|TRBV12-5
CASGDSPSTFIYNEQFF
>TRBJ2-3|TRBV6-5
CASTLSGGRTDTQYF
>TRBJ2-7|TRBV18
CASSPTGGYYEQYF
>TRBJ1-6|TRBV27
CASSLYLRSPLHF
>TRBJ1-1|TRBV4-3
CASSQDRGWNTEAFF
>TRBJ2-1|TRBV4-1
CASAPGTYNEQFF
>TRBJ1-1|TRBV18
CASSPGQGGRGTEAFF
>TRBJ2-1|TRBV27
CASSFLGADEQFF
>TRBJ2-3|TRBV7-9
CASSAGLAAADTQYF
>TRBJ1-1|TRBV12-3/TRBV12-4
CASSLQGSEAFF
>TRBJ2-3|TRBV5-1
CASSPGGTDTQYF
>TRBJ1-1|TRBV9
CASSIRQNTEAFF
>TRBJ2-1|TRBV7-2
CASSKRWTGGDEQFF